This entry lists 27 T cell receptor beta chains sequenced from one sample in a study of cytomegalovirus exposure and HLA in healthy donors. In the PCR, 60 Vbeta and 13 Jbeta primers were used. Sequenced by immunoSEQ multiplex PCR; TCRdb stores in-frame clones only, minus some. The data hold about 190,000 clones, with 75% to 90% observed a single time. Sequencing input: PBMCs. The receptors come from a young man in good health and CMV-seronegative.

J is TRBJ2-7 and V is TRBV5-1; D may be TRBD2 (5 bases). V dropped 7 bases and J dropped 0 bases, with 11 bases sitting between them. The germline V gene has CDR1 SGHRS and CDR2 YFSETQ. The length of the CDR3 is 13 residues. The CDR3 sequence is CASVAGGSYEQYF. The CDR3 DNA sequence: TGCGCCAGCGTGGCGGGTGGCTCCTACGAGCAGTACTTC.

The gene calls are TRBV5-6 and TRBJ2-7; maybe TRBD1 (7 bases). The CDR3 sequence is 14 residues long. Trimming took 3 bases from V and 2 from J, leaving 12 bases between them. From germline, CDR1 is SGHDT and CDR2 YYEEEE. The CDR3 reads CASSWGDSTYEQYF. CDR3 DNA: TGTGCCAGCAGCTGGGGGGACAGTACCTACGAGCAGTACTTC.

The CDR3 DNA reads as TGTGCCAGCAGGGAGTGGCGAAAGCAAGAGACCCAGTACTTC. Translating gives CASREWRKQETQYF. V is TRBV7-2 and J is TRBJ2-5; D unclear. The CDR3 sequence is 14 residues long. Trimming shortened V by 6 bases and J by 2 bases, and 13 bases separated the two germline ends. Germline values: CDR1 SGHTA, CDR2 FQGNSA. The whole variable domain, filled in from reference TRBV7-2 and TRBJ2-5, reads GAGVSQSPSNKVTEKGKDVELRCDPISGHTALYWYRQSLGQGLEFLIYFQGNSAPDKSGLPSDRFSAERTGGSVSTLTIQRTQQEDSAVYLCASREWRKQETQYFGPGTRLLVL.

CDR3 in amino acids: CATSALRAREQYF. The DNA for the CDR3 is TGTGCCACCAGCGCCCTGAGGGCTCGCGAGCAGTACTTC. The chain carries TRBV15 and TRBJ2-7, with D perhaps matching TRBD2 (5 bases). CDR3 length: 13 residues. The V end lost 5 bases, the J end lost 6 bases, and 14 bases lay between the germline ends. Germline V gives CDR1 LNHNV, CDR2 YYDKDF (reference sequence).

The V call is TRBV19, the J call TRBJ1-4, with D perhaps matching TRBD1 (6 bases). CDR3 length equals 12 residues. V was clipped by 3 bases and J by 12 bases, with 11 bases between them. Looked up from germline, CDR1 is LNHDA and CDR2 is SQIVND (reference sequence). The CDR3, as DNA: TGTGCCAGTAGTATTCAGGGGCTGGAACTGTTTTTT. It translates to CASSIQGLELFF.

The V gene is TRBV4-1, the J gene TRBJ1-1, with D uncertain. Germline assignment: CDR1 MGHRA and CDR2 YSYEKL. The CDR3 has 12 amino acids. Trimming removed 1 base from V and 7 bases from J, with 7 bases in between. As DNA, the CDR3 is TGCGCCAGCAGCCAAGGGGCTAATGAAGCTTTCTTT. Protein sequence: CASSQGANEAFF.

This chain connects TRBV4-2 to TRBJ2-1; 9 nucleotides match TRBD2. Germline-derived CDR1 and CDR2 are LGHNA and YNFKEQ. With 0 bases clipped from V and 7 bases from J, the junction kept 7 bases outside the gene matches. The CDR3 sequence is 16 residues long. In DNA, the CDR3 is TGTGCCAGCAGCCAAGAGGACGCGGGAGGGGGAAATGAGCAGTTCTTC. Amino acid sequence: CASSQEDAGGGNEQFF.

V usage is TRBV6-5 and J usage is TRBJ2-2; the match to TRBD2 covers 11 bases. CDR3 length equals 14 residues. The germline CDR1 and CDR2 sequences are MNHEY and SVGAGI. The V gene end was trimmed by 6 bases and the J gene end by 8 bases; junction bases not matched to a gene: 5. CDR3 in DNA: TGTGCCAGCAGACGGGGACTAGCGGAAGGGGAGCTGTTTTTT. This encodes CASRRGLAEGELFF.

The chain combines TRBV6-5 with TRBJ2-7; 8 bases align to TRBD1. CDR3 length: 14 amino acids. V was pared by 6 bases and J by 6 bases, with 10 bases of the junction left unmatched. Germline V gene sequence: CDR1 MNHEY, CDR2 SVGAGI. CDR3 residues: CASRPQGALSEQYF. In DNA, the CDR3 is TGTGCCAGCAGGCCCCAGGGGGCGCTGAGCGAGCAGTACTTC.

V and J are TRBV7-6 and TRBJ2-7; D unclear. This CDR3 region has 11 residues. The germline CDR1 and CDR2 sequences are SGHVS and FNYEAQ. The V end lost 5 bases, the J end lost 7 bases, and 9 bases lay between the germline ends. The CDR3 nucleotides are TGTGCCAGCAGCGGCAGTAATGAGCAGTACTTC. It encodes CASSGSNEQYF. The full variable domain, with the rest looked up from reference TRBV7-6 and TRBJ2-7, is GAGVSQSPRYKVTKRGQDVALRCDPISGHVSLYWYRQALGQGPEFLTYFNYEAQQDKSGLPNDRFSAERPEGSISTLTIQRTEQRDSAMYRCASSGSNEQYFGPGTRLTVT.

As DNA, the CDR3 is TGTGCCTGGACTCCGGGACTAGTTCTTCCCGAGACCCAGTACTTC. Amino acid sequence: CAWTPGLVLPETQYF. The gene calls are TRBV30 and TRBJ2-5, with TRBD2 matching over 8 bases. Germline loops: CDR1 GTSNPN, CDR2 SVGIG (reference sequence). After removal of 4 bases from V and 5 bases from J, the junction contained 12 bases not matched to a gene. The CDR3 extends over 15 amino acids.

This rearrangement joins TRBV27 to TRBJ1-6; no clear D gene. There are 14 residues in the CDR3. From germline, CDR1 is MNHEY and CDR2 SMNVEV (reference sequence). V was cut by 7 bases and J by 9 bases, with 16 bases left in between. CDR3 loop: CASKAGPGSSPLHF. Here the CDR3 DNA reads TGTGCCAGCAAGGCGGGCCCTGGGTCTTCACCCCTCCACTTT.

As for this clone: This same CDR3 is encoded by further DNA sequences in the sample. DNA for the CDR3: TGTGCCAGCAGTTTATCGGCGGGGTTATCCTACGAGCAGTACTTC. The encoded protein is CASSLSAGLSYEQYF. The chain recombines TRBV27 with TRBJ2-7; a possible D gene is TRBD2 (6 bases). Trimming cost V 0 bases and J 1 base, with 10 bases left between them. The CDR3 is 15 amino acids. From germline, CDR1 is MNHEY and CDR2 SMNVEV (reference sequence).

CDR3 protein: CASSLVGQGDTDTQYF. The CDR3, as DNA: TGTGCCAGCAGCTTAGTTGGACAGGGGGACACAGATACGCAGTATTTT. This chain joins TRBV7-9 and TRBJ2-3; 10 bases map to TRBD1. Looked up from germline, CDR1 is SEHNR and CDR2 is FQNEAQ (reference sequence). The CDR3 covers 16 residues. The V gene end was trimmed by 1 base and the J gene end by 2 bases; junction bases not matched to a gene: 3. The whole variable domain, remainder taken from reference TRBV7-9 and TRBJ2-3, is DTGVSQNPRHKITKRGQNVTFRCDPISEHNRLYWYRQTLGQGPEFLTYFQNEAQLEKSRLLSDRFSAERPKGSFSTLEIQRTEQGDSAMYLCASSLVGQGDTDTQYFGPGTRLTVL.

The chain employs TRBV5-4 and TRBJ1-6; TRBD1 might be the D (5 bases). CDR3 size: 16 residues. V lost 0 bases and J 8 bases, leaving 15 bases between the germline ends. The germline V gene encodes CDR1 SGHNT and CDR2 YYREEE (reference sequence). CDR3 amino acids: CASSLGMGQADSPLHF. The CDR3, as DNA: TGTGCCAGCAGCTTGGGGATGGGGCAGGCGGATTCACCCCTCCACTTT.

The V gene is TRBV5-1, the J gene TRBJ2-2, with TRBD2 matching 9 bases. The trim removed 0 bases at V and 6 bases at J, leaving 3 bases unmatched. CDR3 size: 15 residues. Germline CDR1 reads SGHRS; CDR2 reads YFSETQ. CDR3 region: CASSLASGAAGELFF. The CDR3 DNA follows: TGCGCCAGCAGCTTGGCTAGCGGGGCCGCCGGGGAGCTGTTTTTT.

This rearrangement joins TRBV5-1 to TRBJ1-2, with D unresolved. This CDR3 comprises 15 residues. V was pared by 4 bases and J by 8 bases, with 21 bases between. Germline V gene lookup returns CDR1 SGHRS and CDR2 YFSETQ. CDR3 sequence reads: CASSPLRPENGGYTF. The CDR3 DNA is TGCGCCAGCAGCCCCCTTAGACCGGAGAATGGAGGCTACACCTTC.

The rearrangement joins TRBV19 to TRBJ1-2, with 8 bases fitting TRBD1. This CDR3 comprises 15 residues. J gave up 0 bases and V 4 bases, and 4 bases lay outside the gene matches. Germline assignment: CDR1 LNHDA and CDR2 SQIVND (reference sequence). The CDR3 is CASSTHRGTNYGYTF. CDR3 coding DNA: TGTGCCAGTAGTACCCACAGGGGGACTAACTATGGCTACACCTTC.

The chain recombines TRBV18 with TRBJ2-2; 8 nucleotides line up with TRBD1. The CDR3 contains 17 residues. Germline V CDR1 and CDR2: KGHSH, LQKENI. The junction had 7 bases not matched to a gene; V was cut back by 0 bases and J by 4 bases. The CDR3 sequence is CASSPPRGQEGTGELFF. Written as DNA, the CDR3 is TGTGCCAGCTCACCACCGAGGGGACAGGAGGGCACCGGGGAGCTGTTTTTT.

This chain links TRBV7-2 with TRBJ1-5, with D uncertain. Per the germline V gene, CDR1 is SGHTA and CDR2 is FQGNSA. The CDR3 has 13 residues. The V end lost 1 base, the J end lost 9 bases, and 10 bases lay between the germline ends. CDR3: CASSLGFQMPQHF. In DNA, the CDR3 is TGTGCCAGCAGCTTAGGCTTCCAGATGCCCCAGCATTTT.

The chain links TRBV19 to TRBJ1-1, with 11 bases identical to TRBD1. V shed 6 bases, J shed 3 bases, and the junction held 6 bases outside the gene matches. This CDR3 region has 15 residues. Germline V CDR1 and CDR2: LNHDA, SQIVND (reference sequence). The CDR3 loop reads CASRDGGQGDTEAFF. CDR3 bases: TGTGCCAGTAGAGACGGGGGACAGGGGGACACTGAAGCTTTCTTT.

To note about this clone: The sample holds other DNA sequences that translate to the same CDR3. This sequence joins TRBV28 and TRBJ1-1; D is unresolved. The length of the CDR3 is 12 residues. From germline, CDR1 is MDHEN and CDR2 SYDVKM. V was clipped by 3 bases and J by 4 bases, with 6 bases between them. Here the CDR3 reads CASSLRLTEAFF. The CDR3 region has the DNA TGTGCCAGCAGTTTGAGGCTCACTGAAGCTTTCTTT.

This clone was counted between two and nine times. The chain carries TRBV7-8 and TRBJ2-5; 9 bases line up with TRBD2. Germline loops: CDR1 SGHVS, CDR2 FQNEAQ. V shed 5 bases and J 5 bases; nucleotides not matched to a gene: 15. The CDR3 sequence is 17 residues long. The CDR3 is CASSPRVAGGTGETQYF. The DNA of the CDR3 is TGTGCCAGCAGCCCTCGGGTGGCGGGAGGGACGGGTGAGACCCAGTACTTC.

The V and J genes are TRBV5-5 and TRBJ2-7, with 7 bases aligning to TRBD1. Germline V gene lookup returns CDR1 SGHKS and CDR2 YYEKEE (reference sequence). CDR3 length equals 15 residues. The junction had 13 bases not matched to a gene; V was cut back by 3 bases and J by 7 bases. CDR3 in DNA: TGTGCCAGCAGCTCGGCTCCGGGACAGACGGGGGAGCAGTACTTC. It yields the protein CASSSAPGQTGEQYF.

This clone was picked up one time. The V and J genes are TRBV21-1 and TRBJ1-2. TRBV21-1 is a recognized pseudogene. The CDR3 length is 18 residues. The DNA of the CDR3 is TGTGCCAGCAGGCGAGCTGAACCCCCGGGCCCCGGGGAAGATGGCTACACCTTC. It codes for CASRRAEPPGPGEDGYTF.

The gene calls are TRBV11-3 and TRBJ2-5; 11 bases are shared with TRBD2. Germline V gives CDR1 SGHNT, CDR2 YENEEA. V shed 4 bases and J 5 bases; nucleotides not matched to a gene: 6. The CDR3 totals 15 residues. The CDR3 nucleotides are TGTGCCAGCAGCTCTAGCGGGGGGTCCAGGGAGACCCAGTACTTC. Its translation: CASSSSGGSRETQYF.

The V and J genes are TRBV10-3 and TRBJ2-7; TRBD1 matches at 8 bases. CDR1 is ENHRY, CDR2 SYGVKD, per germline. The CDR3 length is 12 residues. Trimming took 9 bases from V and 7 from J; bases not matched to a gene: 8. The CDR3 reads CAIEKQGGEQYF. DNA of the CDR3: TGTGCCATAGAGAAACAGGGGGGTGAGCAGTACTTC.